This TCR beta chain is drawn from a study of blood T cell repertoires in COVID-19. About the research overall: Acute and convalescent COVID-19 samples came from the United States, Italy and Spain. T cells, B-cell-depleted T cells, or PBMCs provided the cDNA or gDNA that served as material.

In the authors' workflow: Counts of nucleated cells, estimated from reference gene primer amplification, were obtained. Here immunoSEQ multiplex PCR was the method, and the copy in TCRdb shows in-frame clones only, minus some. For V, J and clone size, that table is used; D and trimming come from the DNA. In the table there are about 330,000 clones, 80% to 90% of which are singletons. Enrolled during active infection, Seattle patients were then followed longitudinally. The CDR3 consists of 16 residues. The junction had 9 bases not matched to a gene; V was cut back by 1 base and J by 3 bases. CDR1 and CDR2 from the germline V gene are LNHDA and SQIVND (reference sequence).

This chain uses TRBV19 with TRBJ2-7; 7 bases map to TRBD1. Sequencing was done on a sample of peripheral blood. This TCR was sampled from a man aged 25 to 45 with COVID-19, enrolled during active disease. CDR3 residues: CASSIGTGTVLYEQYF. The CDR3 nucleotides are TGTGCCAGTAGTATAGGAACCGGGACAGTTCTCTACGAGCAGTACTTC.